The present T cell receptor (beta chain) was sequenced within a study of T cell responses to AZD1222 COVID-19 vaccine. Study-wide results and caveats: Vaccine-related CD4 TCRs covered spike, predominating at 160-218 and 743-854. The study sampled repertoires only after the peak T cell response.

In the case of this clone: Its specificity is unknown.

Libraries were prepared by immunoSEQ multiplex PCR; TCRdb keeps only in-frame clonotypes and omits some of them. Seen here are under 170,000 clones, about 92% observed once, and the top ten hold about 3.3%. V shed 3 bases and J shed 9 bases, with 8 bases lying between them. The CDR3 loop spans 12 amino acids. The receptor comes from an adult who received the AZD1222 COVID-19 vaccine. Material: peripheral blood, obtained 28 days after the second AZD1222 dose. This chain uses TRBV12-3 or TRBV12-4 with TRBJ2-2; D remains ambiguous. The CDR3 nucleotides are TGTGCCAGCAGTTTGGTTGGGCGGGAGCTGTTTTTT. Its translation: CASSLVGRELFF.